This TCR beta chain was observed in a study of STAT5B mutations in CD4+ large granular lymphocyte leukemia. Method: immunoSEQ multiplex PCR; TCRdb's copy keeps in-frame clones and lacks some. The table lists 30,000 or so clones, around 80% of them singletons. Regarding the study as a whole: Patient CD4-sorted repertoires stayed more clonal than healthy ones after leukemic-clone removal.

This clone was counted between two and nine times. Its antigen remains unknown. The V gene lost 0 bases and the J gene lost 11 bases, with 12 bases spanning the gap. The germline CDR1 and CDR2 sequences are SGHDT and YYEEEE. The CDR3 is made up of 13 amino acids. The rearrangement links TRBV5-6 to TRBJ1-5; D is ambiguous. This TCR was recovered from a human donor in good health. Sequenced material: CD4+ T cells from blood buffy coats. Here the CDR3 DNA reads TGTGCCAGCAGCTTGGGCCCATCCCAGGCCCAGCATTTT. Amino acid sequence: CASSLGPSQAQHF.